Here is one TCR beta chain with its context. Its antigen remains undetermined. Base qualities were left out, and no much larger clone turns up one base away. PBMCs were isolated by Ficoll-Paque density gradient centrifugation. These data are taken from a study of T-cell memory formation after mild COVID-19 (dated by TCRdb to the early 2020s). About the study as a whole: TCR sequence clusters from the two donors were largely donor specific. In two donors, T-cell clones that expanded and contracted after mild COVID-19 were followed by sequencing TCRalpha and TCRbeta repertoires longitudinally. The cohort comprised two young, previously healthy adult volunteers, one female and one male.

The full study reports these points: From day 15 to 85, contracting clones showed balanced CD4/CD8 phenotypes, whereas a second wave of clones that expanded from day 15 to 37 leaned towards CD4+. Contracting CD4+ clones were found mainly in CM and EM memory subsets, while CD8+ clones were enriched in EMRA. Some responding clones were detected in pre-infection memory, which suggested that pre-existing cross-reactive memory T cells had joined the SARS-CoV-2 response. The study covered only a couple of mild cases, and larger cohorts including severe cases with pre-infection samples were considered necessary. Whether the second-wave clones peaking on day 37 were SARS-CoV-2 specific was not confirmed.

Sequencing used an Illumina NovaSeq 6000. TCRalpha and TCRbeta cDNA libraries were built by 5'RACE with constant-segment primers, adding sample barcodes and unique molecular identifiers. RNA was extracted from every sample with Trizol reagent. Libraries were amplified in two PCR steps, with a second sample barcode and Illumina TruSeq adapters added in the second step. Libraries were sequenced on an Illumina NovaSeq with 2 x 150 bp paired-end reads. The original methods were these. With migec v1.2.7, reads were demultiplexed and then collapsed into UMI-guided consensus sequences. Using mixcr v2.1.11, UMI consensuses were aligned to TRA and TRB V and J templates and then assembled into clonotypes. A clonotype was counted as expanded or contracted only when both edgeR and NoisET called the clonotype significant, with the noise models trained on biological replicates. For edgeR calls, the cutoffs were a false discovery rate-adjusted p below 0.01 and a log2 fold-change threshold of 1. As an exploratory analysis of dynamics, max-normalized trajectories of the 1000 most abundant clonotypes were examined with PCA combined with hierarchical clustering. Separately sequenced CD4+ and CD8+ repertoires were used to assign the CD4 or CD8 phenotype of responding clones. The public reads were quality trimmed at Q25 with fastp and then assembled into clones with MiXCR by TCRdb, keeping productive beta chains. Every CDR3 protein is listed once, alongside the most common genes and DNA of its rows. The V and J calls reflect TCRdb's pipeline rather than the authors' work. In all, the sample holds about 190,000 distinct CDR3 sequences, and approximately 20% of those were seen once. Roughly 2.3% of the sample rests with the top ten.

The germline V gene sets CDR1 to KGHDR and CDR2 to SFDVKD. The CDR3, from cysteine to phenylalanine, totals 16 residues. The CDR3 DNA has 48 bases and is translated from base 1. From V the trimming removes 4 bases and from J it removes 8 bases, while the gene matches leave 9 bases of the junction unaccounted for. The sequence was obtained from an adult woman who had mild COVID-19 (a few samples of this study predate the infection). The sample titles of this study are shuffled in the database, so cell type and time point are left out; the donor was told from shared clones. The sample taken for sequencing was PBMCs or a T cell subset sorted from them (not recorded which). The chain uses TRBV24-1 and TRBJ2-1; 11 bases in between match TRBD2. CDR3 region: CATSDPTTSGKYEQFF. The bases read TGTGCCACCAGTGACCCTACGACTAGCGGGAAGTATGAGCAGTTCTTC.